This is a list of T cell receptor beta chains from one sample in a study of OX40 agonist ivuxolimab in advanced cancers. TCRdb's copy holds only in-frame clones and misses some; the assay was immunoSEQ multiplex PCR. The repertoire consists of about 22,000 clones, with roughly 81% occurring once and the leading ten covering roughly half. The sequences come from CD4+ or CD8+ T cells sorted from blood, collected in a trial of the OX40 agonist ivuxolimab. The receptors were sampled from an adult with an advanced solid tumor such as melanoma, head and neck, liver or kidney cancer. Both conserved end residues are part of each CDR3. Each record gives: D gene, V gene, clone size, J gene, CDR3 protein, CDR3 DNA. D genes are given only for firm matches. Only some rows state a clone size, as once, few, many or a class for expanded clones.

NA	TRBV25-1	NA	TRBJ2-7	CASSDSVYEQYF	TGTGCCAGCAGTGACAGTGTCTACGAGCAGTACTTC
TRBD2	TRBV4-1	NA	TRBJ2-7	CASSLLGAGGPDEQYF	TGCGCCAGCAGCCTTCTAGGTGCGGGGGGGCCGGACGAGCAGTACTTC
NA	TRBV11-2	NA	TRBJ2-2	CARDSATGELFF	TGCGCCAGGGATTCGGCCACCGGGGAGCTGTTTTTT
TRBD1	TRBV6-5	NA	TRBJ2-7	CASSSPGQGAPGEQYF	TGTGCCAGCAGTTCCCCCGGACAGGGGGCCCCAGGGGAGCAGTACTTC
NA	TRBV10-2	NA	TRBJ2-1	CASAGTLRFNEQFF	TGCGCCAGCGCCGGGACATTGAGGTTCAATGAGCAGTTCTTC
NA	TRBV2	NA	TRBJ2-3	CASSEVGQVGGQYF	TGTGCCAGCAGTGAAGTCGGACAGGTCGGGGGGCAGTATTTT
NA	TRBV11-1	NA	TRBJ2-7	CASSPLQGTYSYEQYF	TGTGCCAGCAGCCCACTCCAGGGGACGTACTCCTACGAGCAGTACTTC
TRBD1	TRBV9	NA	TRBJ1-2	CASSPDRVDYGYTF	TGTGCCAGCAGCCCGGACAGGGTAGACTATGGCTACACCTTC
TRBD1	TRBV6-6	once	TRBJ2-7	CASSYGQGIEQYF	TGTGCCAGCAGTTACGGACAGGGGATCGAGCAGTACTTC
NA	TRBV6-5	NA	TRBJ1-1	CASTSGWNTEAFF	TGTGCCAGCACATCGGGGTGGAACACTGAAGCTTTCTTT
NA	TRBV28	NA	TRBJ2-3	CASSLLTLGRTDTQYF	TGTGCCAGCAGTTTATTGACGCTCGGTCGCACAGATACGCAGTATTTT
NA	TRBV6-5	NA	TRBJ1-1	CASSNRWENTEAFF	TGTGCCAGCAGTAACAGGTGGGAGAACACTGAAGCTTTCTTT
NA	TRBV6-5	NA	TRBJ1-1	CASTPGVNTEAFF	TGTGCCAGCACCCCGGGGGTCAACACTGAAGCTTTCTTT
TRBD1	TRBV6-5	NA	TRBJ1-1	CASCWTGMVFDTEAFF	TGTGCCAGCTGTTGGACAGGGATGGTTTTTGACACTGAAGCTTTCTTT
NA	TRBV7-3	NA	TRBJ1-3	CASSYGTGGNTIYF	TGTGCCAGCAGCTATGGCACAGGAGGAAACACCATATATTTT
NA	TRBV5-1	NA	TRBJ2-1	CASRSDSVTYNEQFF	TGCGCCAGCAGATCAGACAGTGTCACCTACAATGAGCAGTTCTTC
NA	TRBV7-8	NA	TRBJ1-3	CASSTRTRSGNTIYF	TGTGCCAGCAGCACTCGGACGAGGTCTGGAAACACCATATATTTT
TRBD1	TRBV4-3	few	TRBJ2-4	CASSPTPGTGGDIQYF	TGCGCCAGCAGCCCCACCCCCGGGACAGGGGGGGACATTCAGTACTTC
NA	TRBV30	few	TRBJ1-1	CAWSVGTEAFF	TGTGCCTGGAGCGTCGGCACTGAAGCTTTCTTT
NA	TRBV7-9	NA	TRBJ2-1	CASSSEGNEQFF	TGTGCCAGCAGCTCGGAGGGCAATGAGCAGTTCTTC
NA	TRBV6-5	once	TRBJ1-1	CASSYATGFAHTEAFF	TGTGCCAGCAGTTACGCTACAGGGTTTGCCCACACTGAAGCTTTCTTT
NA	TRBV2	NA	TRBJ2-3	CASTTGETDTQYF	TGTGCCAGCACGACAGGTGAAACAGATACGCAGTATTTT
NA	TRBV11-2	NA	TRBJ2-7	CASSPPEETDEQYF	TGTGCCAGCAGCCCCCCCGAGGAGACGGACGAGCAGTACTTC
TRBD2	TRBV28	NA	TRBJ2-1	CASSGLAGDEQFF	TGTGCCAGCAGTGGACTAGCGGGGGATGAGCAGTTCTTC
TRBD1	TRBV25-1	NA	TRBJ2-2	CASTQRPQGVSTGELFF	TGTGCCAGCACCCAAAGGCCCCAGGGGGTCTCCACCGGGGAGCTGTTTTTT
TRBD2	TRBV29-1	NA	TRBJ2-3	CSVEDKGVGSGVTDTQYF	TGCAGCGTTGAAGACAAGGGCGTAGGGAGCGGGGTAACAGATACGCAGTATTTT
NA	TRBV5-4	many	TRBJ1-1	CASSWEGVEAFF	TGTGCCAGCAGCTGGGAAGGAGTTGAAGCTTTCTTT
NA	TRBV27	NA	TRBJ1-2	CASSLIGANYGYTF	TGTGCCAGCAGTTTAATAGGGGCAAACTATGGCTACACCTTC
NA	TRBV5-1	NA	TRBJ2-1	CASSLIGGYNEQFF	TGCGCCAGCAGCTTGATAGGGGGCTACAATGAGCAGTTCTTC
NA	TRBV5-6	NA	TRBJ2-7	CASSLYGRAGEQYF	TGTGCCAGCAGCTTATACGGTCGCGCGGGCGAGCAGTACTTC
NA	TRBV2	NA	TRBJ2-7	CASSEQILTYEQYF	TGTGCCAGCAGTGAACAGATCCTTACCTACGAGCAGTACTTC
NA	TRBV6-5	NA	TRBJ2-2	CASSLSRTGELFF	TGTGCCAGCAGTTTGAGTAGGACCGGGGAGCTGTTTTTT
TRBD1	TRBV19	medium-sized	TRBJ1-1	CASRITGGVTEAFF	TGTGCCAGTAGGATTACAGGGGGAGTCACTGAAGCTTTCTTT
NA	TRBV4-1	NA	TRBJ1-6	CASSQDKVWNSPLHF	TGCGCCAGCAGCCAAGATAAGGTTTGGAATTCACCCCTCCACTTT
NA	TRBV6-6	NA	TRBJ2-7	CASSWGLTYEQYF	TGTGCCAGCAGTTGGGGGCTGACCTACGAGCAGTACTTC
NA	TRBV10-3	once	TRBJ1-6	CAISEAREFLLSPLHF	TGTGCCATCAGTGAGGCCAGGGAATTCCTCCTTTCACCCCTCCACTTT
NA	TRBV27	few	TRBJ2-3	CASSPGLTTSTDTQYF	TGTGCCAGCAGTCCAGGGCTGACCACTAGCACAGATACGCAGTATTTT
NA	TRBV7-9	NA	TRBJ1-4	CASTFGEKLFF	TGTGCCAGCACCTTTGGTGAAAAACTGTTTTTT